This T cell receptor (beta chain) was identified in a study of Graves' ophthalmopathy and Graves' hyperthyroidism (dated by TCRdb to the late 2010s). Turning to the overall study: Peripheral blood samples were taken at the time of initial diagnosis, before any treatment was given. In total, 135 blood samples were TCR-sequenced: 40 to 45 ophthalmopathy, some 75 hyperthyroidism and about 17 hyperthyroidism-to-ophthalmopathy patients. After sampling, hyperthyroidism patients received methimazole starting at 30 mg daily, and ophthalmopathy patients received high-dose intravenous methylprednisolone. A discovery set of about a hundred patients (approximately 45 ophthalmopathy, 57 stable hyperthyroidism) was enrolled to explore V-J signatures distinguishing ophthalmopathy from hyperthyroidism. An independent validation cohort was composed of 18 to 20 hyperthyroidism patients and some 16 patients who later progressed from hyperthyroidism to ophthalmopathy. TCR beta repertoire signatures were used to distinguish Graves' ophthalmopathy from Graves' hyperthyroidism and to predict progression to ophthalmopathy. T-cell repertoires of thyroid tissue and blood were compared in five or six hyperthyroidism patients.

What the research found in general, with its limitations: In validation, the model predicted ophthalmopathy progression with roughly 68% sensitivity and less than 80% specificity; approximately 12 predicted patients were CT-confirmed with GO in a median of approximately six months. Sample size was not predetermined statistically, and investigators were not blinded to group allocation. Among expanded thyroid clonotypes with frequency above 0.001, most also showed up in blood, which suggests that blood repertoires may reflect the thyroid immune response. In cross-validation, the 13-signature model distinguished ophthalmopathy from stable hyperthyroidism with around 86% sensitivity and around 84% specificity, while in the test set the corresponding values were around 79% and 71%.

For repertoire sequencing, the TCR beta CDR3 regions were amplified from RNA transcripts. The first round of RT-PCR was done with HTBI primers and the Qiagen OneStep RT-PCR kit, and was followed by a second round of multiplex PCR, then size selection and purification. Sequencing of the libraries was carried out on an Illumina HiSeq2000 in paired-end mode with 100 bp reads. As for the original processing: SOAPnuke was used for read processing, and reads with adapters, uncalled bases, a mean Phred below 15, or no exact constant-primer or identifier match were discarded. COPE v1.2.5 was used to merge high-quality paired reads. Unique nucleotide sequences were defined as clonotypes and aligned to IMGT TRB V, D and J references using MiTCR v1.1. The analysis was limited to V-J combinations with a frequency above 0.0001, which together covered 99.2% of repertoires. For each V-J combination, a TCR clonal expansion and chaos score was defined as the ratio of F50 clonal expansion to chaos observed in the TCRdist matrix. Features were reduced by Welch's t-statistics and random forest to roughly 14 V-J combinations, which fed a naive Bayes classifier. The similarity between thyroid and blood repertoires was quantified using the Morisita-Horn index. In TCRdb, the public reads were trimmed at Q25 with fastp and aligned with MiXCR, with productive beta chains retained. For every CDR3 protein sequence, its rows merge into one entry that carries the most common genes and DNA. V and J calls and clone size were set by TCRdb, not the authors. The sample table records some 370,000 distinct CDR3 sequences; about 15% of these occur just once. Roughly 2.4% of the sample goes to the ten largest clones.

In this sample, this clonotype turned up many times. No cognate antigen has been identified for it. One base away there is no much larger clone; base qualities are not given. Hyperthyroidism was considered stable if no progression to ophthalmopathy occurred within 18 months of follow-up. Hyperthyroidism patients were newly diagnosed, with disease duration under 2 months, and aged 18 to 65 years. Anyone with other autoimmune diseases, uncontrolled infections, pregnancy or lactation was excluded from the study. Diagnosis was based on clinical symptoms, serum thyroxine, TRAb, thyroid ultrasound and orbital computed tomography. Using Ficoll-Paque density gradient centrifugation, PBMCs were isolated from 9.5 to 10 ml of fresh peripheral blood. Trizol reagent was used to extract the total RNA, and its quality was then checked on an Agilent 2100 Bioanalyzer. Reading from cysteine to phenylalanine, the CDR3 counts 13 amino acids. Just the 39-base CDR3 DNA is kept, in frame starting at base 1. Reading the germline V gene gives CDR1 SNHLY and CDR2 FYNNEI. A distance of 13 bases separates the germline ends of V and J, which lose 7 bases and 4 bases respectively.

The TCR sequence derives from an adult woman with stable Graves' hyperthyroidism. Sequencing was performed on peripheral blood. The rearrangement joined TRBV2 to TRBJ1-2, with a weak D call of TRBD1 (6 bases match). The nucleotides read TGTGCCAGCAATAACGGACAGATCTATGGCTACACCTTC. Translated, this is CASNNGQIYGYTF.